These 15 T cell receptor beta chains came from one sample sequenced in a study of CXCR3-negative and CXCR3-positive naive CD8 T cells. Study conclusions and caveats: TRB CDR3 hydrophobicity was greater in CXCR3-positive naive cells than in CXCR3-negative naive cells.

These receptors lack a known antigen. It was by 5' RACE with UMI labels that the TRB cDNA libraries were prepared. No DNA is given; TCRdb re-called the 5' RACE reads and lists each CDR3 protein once. The record lists some 100,000 distinct CDR3 sequences, of which the ten most abundant hold about 0.34%. The specimen sequenced was naive CXCR3+ CD8+ T cells from blood. Sample subset: CD45RO-CCR7+CD27+CD95- naive CD8+ T cells expressing CXCR3 (TNR3+). Every receptor here comes from a human donor in good health. Some clones in this sample may be carry-over from other donors' samples.

The chain joins TRBV15 to TRBJ1-2. Germline lookup yields CDR1 LNHNV and CDR2 YYDKDF (reference sequence). The CDR3 has 15 residues. The CDR3 spells CATSRDRGSSYGYTF.

The chain links TRBV19 to TRBJ2-1; TCRdb's assignment of TRBD2 cannot be checked, as there is no DNA. The length of the CDR3 is 15 residues. CDR1 is LNHDA and CDR2 is SQIVND in the germline V gene (reference sequence). CDR3 loop: CASSIAGLLYNEQFF. Complete variable domain (other parts from reference TRBV19 and TRBJ2-1): DGGITQSPKYLFRKEGQNVTLSCEQNLNHDAMYWYRQDPGQGLRLIYYSQIVNDFQKGDIAEGYSVSREKKESFPLTVTSAQKNPTAFYLCASSIAGLLYNEQFFGPGTRLTVL.

The chain carries TRBV28 and TRBJ2-2. This CDR3 has 12 amino acids. Germline V lookup: CDR1 MDHEN, CDR2 SYDVKM. The CDR3 loop is CASCGNTGELFF.

The chain uses TRBV4-1 and TRBJ2-1; TCRdb proposes TRBD1, but this gene call is untestable without DNA. This CDR3 is 16 amino acids long. Germline lookup yields CDR1 MGHRA and CDR2 YSYEKL. CDR3 protein: CASSDPQGASYNEQFF.

CDR3: CASSYRGGNSEQYF. The chain employs TRBV6-2 or TRBV6-3 and TRBJ2-7; the D call from TCRdb, TRBD1, cannot be confirmed without DNA. The germline V gene encodes CDR1 MNHEY and CDR2 SVGEGT. The CDR3 is made up of 14 amino acids.

CDR3 amino acids: CASSLWRNTEAFF. The chain is built from TRBV7-8 and TRBJ1-1. Germline lookup yields CDR1 SGHVS and CDR2 FQNEAQ. CDR3 length: 13 amino acids.

The gene calls are TRBV28 and TRBJ1-4; TCRdb calls TRBD1, which cannot be checked without DNA. CDR3 length equals 15 residues. Germline lookup yields CDR1 MDHEN and CDR2 SYDVKM. CDR3 sequence reads: CASSPRAALSEKLFF.

The V and J genes are TRBV18 and TRBJ1-1; as DNA is missing, the TRBD1 call by TCRdb cannot be tested. CDR3 length: 17 amino acids. The germline CDR1 and CDR2 sequences are KGHSH and LQKENI. CDR3 amino acids: CASSKLGGGIKNTEAFF.

The chain is built from TRBV7-9 and TRBJ2-6. The CDR3 is 17 residues long. Germline assignment: CDR1 SEHNR and CDR2 FQNEAQ (reference sequence). The CDR3 here is CASSWNDGGSGANVLTF.

The chain combines TRBV6-6 with TRBJ2-7; TCRdb outputs TRBD1, but without DNA this stays unchecked. This CDR3 is 14 amino acids long. From germline, CDR1 is MNHNY and CDR2 SVGAGI (reference sequence). CDR3 protein: CASSYRDGTYEQYF.

CDR3 sequence reads: CAISDSGETQYF. V gene TRBV10-3 combines with J gene TRBJ2-5; without DNA, the TCRdb call of TRBD2 cannot be checked. Per the germline V gene, CDR1 is ENHRY and CDR2 is SYGVKD. CDR3 length equals 12 residues.

The chain recombines TRBV7-8 with TRBJ2-6; TCRdb outputs TRBD1, but without DNA this stays unchecked. Germline values: CDR1 SGHVS, CDR2 FQNEAQ. The CDR3 has 18 residues. CDR3: CASSLSGAGRSGANVLTF.

This rearrangement joins TRBV29-1 to TRBJ2-1; TCRdb calls TRBD1, which cannot be checked without DNA. In germline, CDR1 is SQVTM, CDR2 ANQGSEA. The CDR3 is 12 residues long. This CDR3 is CTGRDGYNEQFF.

V and J are TRBV29-1 and TRBJ2-3; TCRdb picks TRBD1, but there is no DNA to check that call. Germline values: CDR1 SQVTM, CDR2 ANQGSEA. The CDR3 sequence is 18 residues long. CDR3 region: CSVAETAFRDRDPHTQYF.

The chain carries TRBV12-1 and TRBJ2-2; absent DNA, TCRdb's TRBD1 call cannot be checked. TRBV12-1 is reported as a pseudogene. The CDR3 sequence is 15 residues long. CDR3 region: CASSLLGGGTGELFF.